The 21 T cell receptor beta chains below come from one sample, sequenced in a study of read filtering for tumor transcriptome and immune sequencing. The library was built from roughly 400 ng RNA with molecular barcoded adaptors for alpha/delta and beta/gamma chains. TCRdb independently ran MiXCR on the reads; one entry per CDR3 protein. Seen here are approximately 65,000 distinct CDR3 sequences, over 11% observed once, and the top ten hold 45% to 50%. The sample was a population of CD138-negative cells sorted from bone marrow. The receptors stem from a donor at least 40 years old with multiple myeloma.

A note on this clonotype: This may arise from a read error, as a much more abundant clone is one base away. V usage is TRBV11-3 and J usage is TRBJ2-2; D is undetermined. This CDR3 has 15 amino acids. The ends were cut back, 5 bases at V and 3 bases at J, with 13 bases in the middle. CDR1 is SGHNT, CDR2 YENEEA, per germline. The DNA of the CDR3 is TGTGCCAGCAGCGCGACGGTCGTTCACACCGGGGAGCTGTTTTTT. Amino acids: CASSATVVHTGELFF.

In this sample, this clonotype turned up many times. This chain joins TRBV7-3 and TRBJ2-3, with D possibly being TRBD2 (5 bases). The CDR3 covers 14 residues. Germline CDR1 and CDR2: SGHTA and FQGTGA. The V end was cut by 1 base, the J end by 6 bases, with 11 bases between. CDR3 in amino acids: CASSLSGSGDTQYF. CDR3 DNA: TGTGCCAGCAGCTTAAGTGGGAGTGGTGATACGCAGTATTTT.

This clonotype was found a few times. The chain joins TRBV28 to TRBJ1-5; 11 positions agree with TRBD1. The germline V gene has CDR1 MDHEN and CDR2 SYDVKM. CDR3 length: 15 amino acids. With 2 bases clipped from V and 5 bases from J, the junction kept 2 bases outside the gene matches. The CDR3 DNA reads as TGTGCCAGCAGTTTACGGGGACAGGGGGATCAGCCCCAGCATTTT. Its translation is CASSLRGQGDQPQHF.

This clonotype has a handful of counts. The V gene is TRBV7-9, the J gene TRBJ1-1; 8 bases are shared with TRBD1. Germline CDR1 is SEHNR and CDR2 is FQNEAQ (reference sequence). This CDR3 spans 14 amino acids. V shed 5 bases and J 5 bases; nucleotides not matched to a gene: 7. For the CDR3, the DNA is TGTGCCAGCAGCGCCGGACAGGGTGAAACTGAAGCTTTCTTT. Protein product: CASSAGQGETEAFF. The full variable domain, with the rest looked up from reference TRBV7-9 and TRBJ1-1, is DTGVSQNPRHKITKRGQNVTFRCDPISEHNRLYWYRQTLGQGPEFLTYFQNEAQLEKSRLLSDRFSAERPKGSFSTLEIQRTEQGDSAMYLCASSAGQGETEAFFGQGTRLTVV.

This clonotype came up many times. The rearrangement links TRBV21-1 to TRBJ2-5. TRBV21-1 is recorded as a pseudogene. The CDR3 extends over 13 amino acids. The CDR3 DNA reads TGTGCCAGCAGCAAAGGTGGAGAGGAGACCCAGTACTTC. It encodes CASSKGGEETQYF.

There are many counts of this clonotype. The V gene is TRBV6-2 or TRBV6-3, the J gene TRBJ2-2; the match to TRBD1 covers 8 bases. Looked up from germline, CDR1 is MNHEY and CDR2 is SVGEGT. CDR3 length: 13 amino acids. V gave up 10 bases and J gave up 3 bases; unmatched junction bases: 4. CDR3 sequence reads: CATKDRDTGELFF. The CDR3 coding sequence is TGTGCCACCAAGGACAGGGACACCGGGGAGCTGTTTTTT.

This clonotype was counted a few times. The V call is TRBV5-1, the J call TRBJ1-2; TRBD1 is a possible D gene (5 bases). This CDR3 has 15 residues. V lost 4 bases and J lost 1, with 14 bases in between. Germline V gene lookup returns CDR1 SGHRS and CDR2 YFSETQ. The CDR3 bases are TGCGCCAGCAGCCCCGGGACCGAACTTAACTATGGCTACACCTTC. It specifies CASSPGTELNYGYTF. The whole variable domain, remainder taken from reference TRBV5-1 and TRBJ1-2, is KAGVTQTPRYLIKTRGQQVTLSCSPISGHRSVSWYQQTPGQGLQFLFEYFSETQRNKGNFPGRFSGRQFSNSRSEMNVSTLELGDSALYLCASSPGTELNYGYTFGSGTRLTVV.

There are many counts of this clonotype. The chain carries TRBV29-1 and TRBJ2-7, with D unclear. This CDR3 region has 13 residues. V was shortened by 4 bases and J by 1 base, with 11 bases between the two germline ends. Per the germline V gene, CDR1 is SQVTM and CDR2 is ANQGSEA. The chain's CDR3 is CSVVRIHSYEQYF. CDR3 coding DNA: TGCAGCGTTGTAAGGATTCATTCCTACGAGCAGTACTTC.

This clonotype was picked up a small number of times. V is TRBV7-8 and J is TRBJ2-5; D unresolved. CDR3 length: 15 residues. The V gene's germline CDR1 is SGHVS and CDR2 FQNEAQ. Trimming took 5 bases from V and 0 from J, leaving 13 bases between them. This CDR3 is CASSPYANHQETQYF. The DNA for the CDR3 is TGTGCCAGCAGCCCCTACGCCAACCACCAAGAGACCCAGTACTTC.

As for this clonotype: A read error is possible here, since a much larger clone lies one base away. This chain connects TRBV6-2 or TRBV6-3 to TRBJ2-6; D perhaps matches TRBD1 (5 bases). Trimming shortened V by 2 bases and J by 2 bases, and 13 bases separated the two germline ends. Germline V gene data show CDR1 as MNHEY and CDR2 as SVGEGT. The CDR3 loop spans 17 amino acids. The CDR3 nucleotides read TGTGCCAGCAGTTACCCGCAGGGTAGTCCTGGGGCCAACGTCCTGACTTTC. Translating it yields CASSYPQGSPGANVLTF.

Only a few counts were recorded for this clonotype. Possible read error: a much larger clone is one base away. The J gene is TRBJ1-1, the V gene TRBV30; D gene uncertain. The CDR3 has 12 residues. CDR1 is GTSNPN, CDR2 SVGIG, per germline (reference sequence). CDR3 residues: CAWSPVVPEALF. CDR3 DNA: TGTGCCTGGAGTCCGGTTGTCCCTGAAGCTCTCTTT.

A few counts support this clonotype. This chain links TRBV6-6 with TRBJ2-7, with 7 bases aligning to TRBD1. Germline CDR1 MNHNY, CDR2 SVGAGI (reference sequence). V was pared by 2 bases and J by 4 bases, with 5 bases of the junction left unmatched. The CDR3 spans 14 residues. Here the CDR3 DNA reads TGTGCCAGCAGTTACATACAGGGGCGGTACGAGCAGTACTTC. This translates into CASSYIQGRYEQYF.

This chain joins TRBV5-1 and TRBJ2-2; weak D call: TRBD1 (6 bases). The germline CDR1 and CDR2 sequences are SGHRS and YFSETQ. V was pared by 3 bases and J by 3 bases, with 9 bases between. This CDR3 has 14 residues. CDR3 DNA sequence: TGCGCCAGCAGCTCCGGACAGTACACCGGGGAGCTGTTTTTT. Protein sequence: CASSSGQYTGELFF.

This clonotype was seen more than once but under ten times. The rearrangement uses TRBV29-1 and TRBJ2-7, with 7 bases identical to TRBD1. V shed 2 bases, J shed 6 bases, and the junction held 7 bases outside the gene matches. The CDR3 covers 13 residues. Germline V gene data show CDR1 as SQVTM and CDR2 as ANQGSEA. CDR3: CSVEYGTAPEQYF. DNA of the CDR3: TGCAGCGTTGAATATGGGACAGCACCCGAGCAGTACTTC.

For this clonotype: One end of the junction does not line up with germline, which may come from a read error. The chain combines TRBV6-2 or TRBV6-3 with TRBJ1-2; no firm D call. Per germline, CDR1 MNHEY and CDR2 SVGEGT. The CDR3 is 15 residues long. CDR3 amino acids: CASSSHRPVNYGYAF. CDR3 in DNA: TGTGCCAGCAGTTCCCACCGTCCAGTGAACTATGGCTACGCCTTC.

This clonotype has at least ten counts. The chain uses TRBV4-1 and TRBJ2-3; D unclear. This CDR3 spans 16 amino acids. Germline assignment: CDR1 MGHRA and CDR2 YSYEKL. V was clipped by 0 bases and J by 2 bases, with 12 bases between them. The CDR3, as DNA: TGCGCCAGCAGCCAAGAACTTCGGATTTTCACAGATACGCAGTATTTT. Its protein is CASSQELRIFTDTQYF.

The table lists this clonotype with many counts. The genes are TRBV7-3 and TRBJ1-6, with D possibly matching TRBD1 (6 bases). Deletions cut 5 bases from V and 5 bases from J, with 13 bases between. CDR1 and CDR2 (germline): SGHTA, FQGTGA. CDR3 length: 15 amino acids. In DNA form, the CDR3 reads TGTGCCAGCAGCCCAGGACGGACAGATAATTCACCCCTCCACTTT. Translation: CASSPGRTDNSPLHF.

This clonotype was observed many times. J is TRBJ2-3 and V is TRBV7-9, with TRBD1 identical over 8 bases. J was trimmed by 2 bases and V by 5 bases; bases with no gene match: 9. The CDR3 spans 16 residues. Germline V lookup: CDR1 SEHNR, CDR2 FQNEAQ (reference sequence). The CDR3 loop reads CASSPGGRLFTDTQYF. CDR3 bases: TGTGCCAGCAGCCCAGGGGGCCGACTGTTCACAGATACGCAGTATTTT.

The sample holds many counts of this clonotype. This chain links TRBV20-1 with TRBJ2-3; D is possibly TRBD1 or TRBD2 (5 bases each). V lost 5 bases and J 11 bases, leaving 20 bases between the germline ends. CDR1 and CDR2 (germline): DFQATT, SNEGSKA (reference sequence). The CDR3 sequence is 13 residues long. The chain's CDR3 is CSAEGTREERQYF. CDR3 coding DNA: TGCAGTGCTGAGGGTACCAGGGAAGAAAGGCAGTATTTT.

The sample holds many counts of this clonotype. V usage is TRBV7-6 and J usage is TRBJ2-1; 7 nucleotides line up with TRBD2. The germline V gene has CDR1 SGHVS and CDR2 FNYEAQ. V shed 2 bases and J 2 bases; nucleotides not matched to a gene: 18. CDR3 length equals 20 residues. The CDR3 is CASSLRQSFQRDYAYNEQFF. CDR3 coding DNA: TGTGCCAGCAGCTTAAGACAGTCCTTCCAGCGGGACTATGCCTACAATGAGCAGTTCTTC.

This clonotype was detected ten times or more. This chain connects TRBV11-3 to TRBJ1-1, with a possible D match to TRBD1 (5 bases). Germline V CDR1 and CDR2: SGHNT, YENEEA. V was pared by 4 bases and J by 2 bases, with 14 bases between. The CDR3 has 15 amino acids. DNA for the CDR3: TGTGCCAGCAGCTCCGATCGGGGGGGTAACACTGAAGCTTTCTTT. Translation gives CASSSDRGGNTEAFF. Drawing the rest from reference TRBV11-3 and TRBJ1-1, the complete variable domain is EAGVVQSPRYKIIEKKQPVAFWCNPISGHNTLYWYLQNLGQGPELLIRYENEEAVDDSQLPKDRFSAERLKGVDSTLKIQPAELGDSAVYLCASSSDRGGNTEAFFGQGTRLTVV.